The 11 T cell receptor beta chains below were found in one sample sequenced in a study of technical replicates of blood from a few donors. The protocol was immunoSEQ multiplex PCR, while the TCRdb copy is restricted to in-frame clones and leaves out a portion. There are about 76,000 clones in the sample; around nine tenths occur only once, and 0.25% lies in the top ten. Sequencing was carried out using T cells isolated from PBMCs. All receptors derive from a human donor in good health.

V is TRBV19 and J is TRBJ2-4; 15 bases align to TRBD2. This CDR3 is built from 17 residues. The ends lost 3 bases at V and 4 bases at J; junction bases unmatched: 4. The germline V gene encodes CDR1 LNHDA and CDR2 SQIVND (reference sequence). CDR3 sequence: CASSMGLAGGLKNIQYF. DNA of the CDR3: TGTGCCAGTAGTATGGGACTAGCGGGGGGACTTAAAAACATTCAGTACTTC.

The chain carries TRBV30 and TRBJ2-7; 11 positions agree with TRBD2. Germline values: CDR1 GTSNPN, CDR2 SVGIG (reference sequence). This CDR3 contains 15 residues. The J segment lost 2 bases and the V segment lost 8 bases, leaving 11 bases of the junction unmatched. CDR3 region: CATEPTSGVTYEQYF. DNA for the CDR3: TGTGCCACCGAACCGACTAGCGGGGTGACCTACGAGCAGTACTTC.

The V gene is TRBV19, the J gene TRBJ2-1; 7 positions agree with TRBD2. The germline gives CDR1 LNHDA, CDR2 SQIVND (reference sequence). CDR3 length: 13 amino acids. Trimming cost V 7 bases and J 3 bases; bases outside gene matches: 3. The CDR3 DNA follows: TGTGCCAGTATTGGCGGGGGCTACAATGAGCAGTTCTTC. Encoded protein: CASIGGGYNEQFF.

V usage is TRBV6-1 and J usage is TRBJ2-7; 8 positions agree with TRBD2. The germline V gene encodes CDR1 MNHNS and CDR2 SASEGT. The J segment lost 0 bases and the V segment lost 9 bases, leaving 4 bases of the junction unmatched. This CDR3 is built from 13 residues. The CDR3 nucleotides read TGTGCCAGTGAGCGGGGGAGCTCCTACGAGCAGTACTTC. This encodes CASERGSSYEQYF.

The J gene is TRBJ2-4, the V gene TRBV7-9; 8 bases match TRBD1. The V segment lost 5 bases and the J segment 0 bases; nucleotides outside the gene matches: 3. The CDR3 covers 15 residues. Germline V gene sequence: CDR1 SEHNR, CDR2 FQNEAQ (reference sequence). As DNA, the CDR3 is TGTGCCAGCAGCCGTGGACAGGGAGCCAAAAACATTCAGTACTTC. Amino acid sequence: CASSRGQGAKNIQYF.

The CDR3 sequence is CASSLTSGSSNTQYF. The CDR3 bases are TGTGCCAGCAGTTTGACTAGCGGGAGCTCGAATACGCAGTATTTT. The chain couples TRBV28 to TRBJ2-3; 12 positions match TRBD2. The CDR3 consists of 15 residues. V lost 3 bases, J lost 7 bases, and 5 bases stayed unmatched. Germline values: CDR1 MDHEN, CDR2 SYDVKM.

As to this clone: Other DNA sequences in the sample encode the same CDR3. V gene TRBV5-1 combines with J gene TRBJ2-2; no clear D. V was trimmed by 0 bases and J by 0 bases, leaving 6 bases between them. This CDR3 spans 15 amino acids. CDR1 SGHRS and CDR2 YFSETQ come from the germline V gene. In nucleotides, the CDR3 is TGCGCCAGCAGCTTGGGTACAGCGAACACCGGGGAGCTGTTTTTT. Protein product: CASSLGTANTGELFF.

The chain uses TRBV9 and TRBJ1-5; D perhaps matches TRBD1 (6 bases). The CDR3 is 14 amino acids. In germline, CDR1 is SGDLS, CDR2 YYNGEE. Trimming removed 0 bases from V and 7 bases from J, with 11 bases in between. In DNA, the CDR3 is TGTGCCAGCAGCGTAGGAGGGGGGGGGCAGCCCCAGCATTTT. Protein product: CASSVGGGGQPQHF. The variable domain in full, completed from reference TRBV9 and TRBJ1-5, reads DSGVTQTPKHLITATGQRVTLRCSPRSGDLSVYWYQQSLDQGLQFLIQYYNGEERAKGNILERFSAQQFPDLHSELNLSSLELGDSALYFCASSVGGGGQPQHFGDGTRLSIL.

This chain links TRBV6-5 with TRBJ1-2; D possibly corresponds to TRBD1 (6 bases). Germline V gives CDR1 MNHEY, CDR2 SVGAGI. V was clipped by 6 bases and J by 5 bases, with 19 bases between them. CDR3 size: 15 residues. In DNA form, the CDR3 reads TGTGCCAGCAGGGAACAGGGAGGGTTGCAATATGGCTACACCTTC. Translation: CASREQGGLQYGYTF.

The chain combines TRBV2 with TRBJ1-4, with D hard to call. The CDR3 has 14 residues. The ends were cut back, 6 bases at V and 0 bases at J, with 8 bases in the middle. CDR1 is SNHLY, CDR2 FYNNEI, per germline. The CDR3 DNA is TGTGCCAGCAGGCTGCAGGCAACTAATGAAAAACTGTTTTTT. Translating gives CASRLQATNEKLFF.

The CDR3 sequence: CASSPEGGTYEQYF. The CDR3 coding sequence is TGCGCCAGCAGTCCGGAGGGTGGGACCTACGAGCAGTACTTC. The J gene is TRBJ2-7, the V gene TRBV5-1; D may be TRBD2 (6 bases). The CDR3 loop spans 14 amino acids. Between the trimmed V and J ends, which lost 5 bases and 2 bases, there was a span of 14 bases. Per the germline V gene, CDR1 is SGHRS and CDR2 is YFSETQ.